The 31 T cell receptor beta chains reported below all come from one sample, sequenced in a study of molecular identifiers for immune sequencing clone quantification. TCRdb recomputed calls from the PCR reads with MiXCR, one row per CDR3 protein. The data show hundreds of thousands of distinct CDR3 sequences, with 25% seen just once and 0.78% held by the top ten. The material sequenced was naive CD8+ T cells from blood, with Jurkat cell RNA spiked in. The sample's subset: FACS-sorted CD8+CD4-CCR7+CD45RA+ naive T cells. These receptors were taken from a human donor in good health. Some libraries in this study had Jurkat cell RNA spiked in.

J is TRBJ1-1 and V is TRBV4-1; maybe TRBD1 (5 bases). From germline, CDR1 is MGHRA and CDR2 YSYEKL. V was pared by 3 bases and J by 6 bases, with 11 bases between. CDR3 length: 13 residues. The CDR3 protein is CASSQTVHPEAFF. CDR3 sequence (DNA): TGCGCCAGCAGCCAGACAGTACACCCTGAAGCTTTCTTT.

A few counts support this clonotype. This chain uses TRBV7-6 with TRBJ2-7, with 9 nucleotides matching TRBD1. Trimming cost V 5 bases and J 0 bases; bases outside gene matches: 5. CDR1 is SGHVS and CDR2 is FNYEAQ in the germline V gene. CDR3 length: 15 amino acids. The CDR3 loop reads CASSVGQGLSYEQYF. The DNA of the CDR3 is TGTGCCAGCAGCGTGGGACAGGGCCTCTCCTACGAGCAGTACTTC. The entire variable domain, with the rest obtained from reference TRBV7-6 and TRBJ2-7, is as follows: GAGVSQSPRYKVTKRGQDVALRCDPISGHVSLYWYRQALGQGPEFLTYFNYEAQQDKSGLPNDRFSAERPEGSISTLTIQRTEQRDSAMYRCASSVGQGLSYEQYFGPGTRLTVT.

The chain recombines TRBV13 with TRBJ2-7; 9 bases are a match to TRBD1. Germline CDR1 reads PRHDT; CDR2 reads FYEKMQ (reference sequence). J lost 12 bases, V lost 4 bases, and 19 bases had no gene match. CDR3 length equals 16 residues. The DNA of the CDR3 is TGTGCCAGCAGCTCACTAGGGACAGGGAACCGCTACGCGCCGTACTTC. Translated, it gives CASSSLGTGNRYAPYF.

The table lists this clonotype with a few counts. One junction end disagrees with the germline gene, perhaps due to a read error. In DNA form, the CDR3 reads TGTGCTAGTGGCTTGGGTTCTCTGGGGGACAATGAGCAGTTCTTC. Protein: CASGLGSLGDNEQFF. V and J are TRBV12-5 and TRBJ2-1; the D call may be TRBD1 or TRBD2 (5 bases each). Germline values: CDR1 LGHNT, CDR2 FRNRAP. The CDR3 totals 15 residues. Full variable domain (remainder filled in from reference TRBV12-5 and TRBJ2-1): DARVTQTPRHKVTEMGQEVTMRCQPILGHNTVFWYRQTMMQGLELLAYFRNRAPLDDSGMPKDRFSAEMPDATLATLKIQPSEPRDSAVYFCASGLGSLGDNEQFFGPGTRLTVL.

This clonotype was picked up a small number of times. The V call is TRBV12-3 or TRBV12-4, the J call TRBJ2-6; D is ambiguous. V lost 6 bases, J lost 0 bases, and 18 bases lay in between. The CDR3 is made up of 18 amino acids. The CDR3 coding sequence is TGTGCCAGCAGGCCTCGAGTGCCAGTCTACTCTGGGGCCAACGTCCTGACTTTC. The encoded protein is CASRPRVPVYSGANVLTF.

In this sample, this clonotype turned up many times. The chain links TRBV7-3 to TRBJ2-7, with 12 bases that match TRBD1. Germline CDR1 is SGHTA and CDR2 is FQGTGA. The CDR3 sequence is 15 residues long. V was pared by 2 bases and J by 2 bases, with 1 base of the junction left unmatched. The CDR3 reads CASSLGTGGPYEQYF. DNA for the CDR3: TGTGCCAGCAGCTTAGGGACAGGGGGCCCCTACGAGCAGTACTTC.

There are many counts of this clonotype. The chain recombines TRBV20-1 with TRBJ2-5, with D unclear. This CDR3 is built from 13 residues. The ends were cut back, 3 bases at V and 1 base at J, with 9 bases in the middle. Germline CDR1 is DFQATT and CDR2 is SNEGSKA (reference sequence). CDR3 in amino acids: CSASYGFQETQYF. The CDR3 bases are TGCAGTGCTAGTTACGGTTTCCAAGAGACCCAGTACTTC.

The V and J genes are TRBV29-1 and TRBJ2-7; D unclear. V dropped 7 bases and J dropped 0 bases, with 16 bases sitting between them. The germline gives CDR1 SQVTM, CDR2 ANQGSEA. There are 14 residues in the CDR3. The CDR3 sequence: CSAATPASSYEQYF. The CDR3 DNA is TGCAGCGCCGCAACGCCAGCCAGCTCCTACGAGCAGTACTTC.

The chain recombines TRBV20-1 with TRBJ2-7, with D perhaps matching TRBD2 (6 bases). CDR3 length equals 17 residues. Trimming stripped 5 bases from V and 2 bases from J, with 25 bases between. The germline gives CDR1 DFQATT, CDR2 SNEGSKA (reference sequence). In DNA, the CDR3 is TGCAGTGCTGAACAGGTCCCCGGGGGAGGCCTTGCCTACGAGCAGTACTTC. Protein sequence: CSAEQVPGGGLAYEQYF.

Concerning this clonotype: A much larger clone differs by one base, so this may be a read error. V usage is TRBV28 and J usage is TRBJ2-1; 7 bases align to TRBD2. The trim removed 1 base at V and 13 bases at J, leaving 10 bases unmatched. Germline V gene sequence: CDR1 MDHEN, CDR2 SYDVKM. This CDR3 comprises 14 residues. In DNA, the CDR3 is TGTGCCAGCAGTTTATCCCGGGGACTATACTACCAGTTCTTC. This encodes CASSLSRGLYYQFF.

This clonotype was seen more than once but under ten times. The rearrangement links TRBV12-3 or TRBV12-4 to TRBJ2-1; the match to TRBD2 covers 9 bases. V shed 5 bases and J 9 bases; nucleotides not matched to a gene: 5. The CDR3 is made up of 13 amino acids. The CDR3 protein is CASSLGGGVEQFF. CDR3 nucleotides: TGTGCCAGCAGTCTAGGCGGGGGGGTTGAGCAGTTCTTC.

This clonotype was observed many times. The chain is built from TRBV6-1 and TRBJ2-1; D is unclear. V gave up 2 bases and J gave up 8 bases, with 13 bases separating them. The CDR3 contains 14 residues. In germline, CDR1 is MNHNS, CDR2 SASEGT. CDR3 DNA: TGTGCCAGCAGTGAATTTTTTAGCATCTATGAGCAGTTCTTC. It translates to CASSEFFSIYEQFF.

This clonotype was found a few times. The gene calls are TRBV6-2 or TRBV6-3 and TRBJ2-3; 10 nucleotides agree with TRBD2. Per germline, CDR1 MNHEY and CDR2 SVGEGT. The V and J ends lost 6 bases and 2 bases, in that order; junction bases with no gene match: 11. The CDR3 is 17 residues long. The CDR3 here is CASSPRGLAGATDTQYF. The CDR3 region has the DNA TGTGCCAGCAGCCCGAGGGGCCTAGCGGGAGCCACAGATACGCAGTATTTT.

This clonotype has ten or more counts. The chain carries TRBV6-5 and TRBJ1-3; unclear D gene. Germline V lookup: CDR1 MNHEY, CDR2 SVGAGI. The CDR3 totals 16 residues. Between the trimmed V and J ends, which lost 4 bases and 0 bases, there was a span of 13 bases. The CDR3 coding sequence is TGTGCCAGCAGTTCCTCCAGGAGAAGCTCTGGAAACACCATATATTTT. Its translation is CASSSSRRSSGNTIYF.

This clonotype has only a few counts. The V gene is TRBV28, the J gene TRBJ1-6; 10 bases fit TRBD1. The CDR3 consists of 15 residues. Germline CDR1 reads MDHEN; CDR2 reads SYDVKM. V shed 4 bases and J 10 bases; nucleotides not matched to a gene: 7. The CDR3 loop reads CASSWTGGAESPLHF. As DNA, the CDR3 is TGTGCCAGCAGTTGGACAGGGGGTGCGGAATCACCCCTCCACTTT.

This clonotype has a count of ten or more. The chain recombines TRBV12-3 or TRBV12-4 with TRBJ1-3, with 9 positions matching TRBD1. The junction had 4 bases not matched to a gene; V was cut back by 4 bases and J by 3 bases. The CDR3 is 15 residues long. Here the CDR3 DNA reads TGTGCCAGCAGTTCCGGGACAGGGTATGGAAACACCATATATTTT. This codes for CASSSGTGYGNTIYF.

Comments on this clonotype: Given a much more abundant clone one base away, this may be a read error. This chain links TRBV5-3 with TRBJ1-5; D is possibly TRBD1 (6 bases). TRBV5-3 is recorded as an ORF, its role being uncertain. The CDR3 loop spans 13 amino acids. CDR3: CASSGGLNRPQHF. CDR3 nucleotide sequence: TGTGCCAGCAGCGGGGGCCTCAATCGGCCCCAGCATTTT.

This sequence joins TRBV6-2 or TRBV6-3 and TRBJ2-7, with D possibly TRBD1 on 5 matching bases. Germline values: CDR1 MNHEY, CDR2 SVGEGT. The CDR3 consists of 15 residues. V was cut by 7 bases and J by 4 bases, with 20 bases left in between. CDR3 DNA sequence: TGTGCCAGCAAGTGGGGCCCTGAAACCCTATACGAGCAGTACTTC. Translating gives CASKWGPETLYEQYF.

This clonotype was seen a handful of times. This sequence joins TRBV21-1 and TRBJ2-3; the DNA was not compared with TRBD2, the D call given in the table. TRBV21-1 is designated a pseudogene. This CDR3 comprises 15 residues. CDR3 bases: TGTGCCAGCAGCACCTGCGGGGGGGCTGGGGATACGCAGTATTTT. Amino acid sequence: CASSTCGGAGDTQYF.

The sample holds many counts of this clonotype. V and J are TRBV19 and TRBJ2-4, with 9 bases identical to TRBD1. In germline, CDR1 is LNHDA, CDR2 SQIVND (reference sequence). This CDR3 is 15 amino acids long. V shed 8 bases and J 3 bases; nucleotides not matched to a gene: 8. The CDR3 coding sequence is TGTGCCAGTGACAGGGGACAGGGATACAAAAACATTCAGTACTTC. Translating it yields CASDRGQGYKNIQYF.

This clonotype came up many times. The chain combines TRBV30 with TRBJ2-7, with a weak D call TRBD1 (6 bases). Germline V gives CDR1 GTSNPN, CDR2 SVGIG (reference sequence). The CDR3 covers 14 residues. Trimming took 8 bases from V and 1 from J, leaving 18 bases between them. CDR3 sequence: CAGETQQGSYEQYF. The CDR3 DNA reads TGTGCCGGGGAAACCCAGCAGGGGTCCTACGAGCAGTACTTC.

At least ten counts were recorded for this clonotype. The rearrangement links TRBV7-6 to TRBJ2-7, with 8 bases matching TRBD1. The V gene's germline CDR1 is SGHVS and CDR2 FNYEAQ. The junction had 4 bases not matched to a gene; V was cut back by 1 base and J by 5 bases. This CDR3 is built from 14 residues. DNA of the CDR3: TGTGCCAGCAGCTTAGAGGCAGGGGGCCACGAGCAGTACTTC. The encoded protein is CASSLEAGGHEQYF.

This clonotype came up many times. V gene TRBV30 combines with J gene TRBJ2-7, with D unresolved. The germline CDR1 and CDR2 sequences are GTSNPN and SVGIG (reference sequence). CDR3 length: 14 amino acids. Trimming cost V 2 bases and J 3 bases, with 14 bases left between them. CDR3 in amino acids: CAWSTPGYYYEQYF. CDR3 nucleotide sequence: TGTGCCTGGAGTACCCCGGGTTATTACTACGAGCAGTACTTC.

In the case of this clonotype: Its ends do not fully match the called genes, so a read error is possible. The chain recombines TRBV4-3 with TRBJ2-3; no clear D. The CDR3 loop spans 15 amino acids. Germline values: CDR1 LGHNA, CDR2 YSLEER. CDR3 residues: CASSQASISTDTQYF. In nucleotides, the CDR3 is TGCGCCAGCAGCCAAGCGTCTATTAGCACGGATACGCAGTATTTT.

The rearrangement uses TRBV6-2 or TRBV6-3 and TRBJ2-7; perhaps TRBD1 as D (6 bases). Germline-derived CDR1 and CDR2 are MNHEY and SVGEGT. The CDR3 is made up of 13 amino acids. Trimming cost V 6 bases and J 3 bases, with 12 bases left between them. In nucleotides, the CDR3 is TGTGCCAGCAGCCACGGACAGTACTACGAGCAGTACTTC. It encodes CASSHGQYYEQYF.

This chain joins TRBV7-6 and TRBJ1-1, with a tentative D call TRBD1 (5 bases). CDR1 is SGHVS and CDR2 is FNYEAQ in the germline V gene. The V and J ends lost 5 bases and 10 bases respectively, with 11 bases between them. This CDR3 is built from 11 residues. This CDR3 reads CASSPGSLAFF. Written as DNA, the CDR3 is TGTGCCAGCAGCCCAGGGTCATTAGCTTTCTTT. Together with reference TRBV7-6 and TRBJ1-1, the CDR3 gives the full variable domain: GAGVSQSPRYKVTKRGQDVALRCDPISGHVSLYWYRQALGQGPEFLTYFNYEAQQDKSGLPNDRFSAERPEGSISTLTIQRTEQRDSAMYRCASSPGSLAFFGQGTRLTVV.

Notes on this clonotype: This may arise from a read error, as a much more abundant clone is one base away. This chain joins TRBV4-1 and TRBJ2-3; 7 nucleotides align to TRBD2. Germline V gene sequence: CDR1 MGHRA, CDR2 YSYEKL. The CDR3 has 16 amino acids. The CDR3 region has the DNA TGCGCCAGCAGCCCGCGCGCACTAGCGTTAACAGATACGCGGTATTTT. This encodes CASSPRALALTDTRYF.

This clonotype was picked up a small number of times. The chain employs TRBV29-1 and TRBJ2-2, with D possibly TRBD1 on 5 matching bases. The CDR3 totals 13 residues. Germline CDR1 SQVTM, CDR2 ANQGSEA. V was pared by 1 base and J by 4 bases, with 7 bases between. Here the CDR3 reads CSVEAGSTGELFF. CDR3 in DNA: TGCAGCGTTGAAGCAGGGTCCACCGGGGAGCTGTTTTTT.

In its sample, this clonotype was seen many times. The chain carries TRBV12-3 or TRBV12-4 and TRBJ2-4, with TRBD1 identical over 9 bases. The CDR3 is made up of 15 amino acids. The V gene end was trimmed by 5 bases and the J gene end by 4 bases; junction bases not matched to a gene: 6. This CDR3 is CASSRDRAAKNIQYF. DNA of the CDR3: TGTGCCAGCAGTCGGGACAGGGCAGCTAAAAACATTCAGTACTTC.

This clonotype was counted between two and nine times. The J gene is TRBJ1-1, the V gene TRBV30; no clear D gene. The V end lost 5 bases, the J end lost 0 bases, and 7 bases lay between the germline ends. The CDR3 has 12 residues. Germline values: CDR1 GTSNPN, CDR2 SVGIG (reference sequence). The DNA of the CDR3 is TGTGCCTGGTTGAAGCTGAACACTGAAGCTTTCTTT. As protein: CAWLKLNTEAFF.

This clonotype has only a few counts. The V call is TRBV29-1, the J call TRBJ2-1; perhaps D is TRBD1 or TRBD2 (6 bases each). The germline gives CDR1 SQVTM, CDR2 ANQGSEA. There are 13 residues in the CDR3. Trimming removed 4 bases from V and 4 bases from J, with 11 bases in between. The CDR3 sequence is CSVVQGGYNEQFF. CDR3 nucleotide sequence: TGCAGCGTTGTACAGGGAGGATACAATGAGCAGTTCTTC.